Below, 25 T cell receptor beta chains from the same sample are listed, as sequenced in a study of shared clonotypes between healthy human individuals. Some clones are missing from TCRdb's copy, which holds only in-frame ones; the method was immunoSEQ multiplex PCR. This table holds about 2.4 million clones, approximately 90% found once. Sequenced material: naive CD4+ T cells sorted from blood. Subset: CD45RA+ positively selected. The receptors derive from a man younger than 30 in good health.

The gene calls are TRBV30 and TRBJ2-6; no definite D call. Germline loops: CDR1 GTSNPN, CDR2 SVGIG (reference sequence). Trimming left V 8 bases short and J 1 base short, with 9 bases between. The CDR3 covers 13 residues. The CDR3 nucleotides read TGTGCCCACGCGGAGTCTGGGGCCAACGTCCTGACTTTC. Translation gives CAHAESGANVLTF.

The CDR3 nucleotides read TGTGCCAGCAGTAACGGGCTGCAGCTTGATCCGGGACTGCAGTACTTC. It codes for CASSNGLQLDPGLQYF. The rearrangement links TRBV6-6 to TRBJ2-7; tentative D call: TRBD2 (6 bases). Germline CDR1 MNHNY, CDR2 SVGAGI (reference sequence). This CDR3 spans 16 amino acids. V was clipped by 5 bases and J by 9 bases, with 26 bases between them.

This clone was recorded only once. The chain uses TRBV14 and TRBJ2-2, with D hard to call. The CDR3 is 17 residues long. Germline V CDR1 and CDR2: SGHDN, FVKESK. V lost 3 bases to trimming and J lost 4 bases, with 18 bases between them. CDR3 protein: CASSQGLPEWSTGELFF. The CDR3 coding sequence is TGTGCCAGCAGCCAGGGTTTACCGGAGTGGAGCACCGGGGAGCTGTTTTTT.

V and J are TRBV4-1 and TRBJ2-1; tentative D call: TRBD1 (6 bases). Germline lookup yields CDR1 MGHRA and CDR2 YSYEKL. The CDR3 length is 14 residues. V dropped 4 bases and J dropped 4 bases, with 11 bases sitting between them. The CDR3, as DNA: TGCGCCAGCAGCCCCCCCACAGGGTACAATGAGCAGTTCTTC. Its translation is CASSPPTGYNEQFF.

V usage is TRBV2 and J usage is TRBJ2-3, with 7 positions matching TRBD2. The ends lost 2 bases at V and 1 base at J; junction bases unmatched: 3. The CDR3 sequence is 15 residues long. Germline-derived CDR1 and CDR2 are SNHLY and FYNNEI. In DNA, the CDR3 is TGTGCCAGCAGTGAAAGGAGCGGGGGCACAGATACGCAGTATTTT. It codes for CASSERSGGTDTQYF.

Here the CDR3 DNA reads TGTGCCAGTAGTACGACAGGTAAATACAATCAGCCCCAGCATTTT. It is translated as CASSTTGKYNQPQHF. The chain uses TRBV19 and TRBJ1-5; a possible D gene is TRBD1 (6 bases). Germline CDR1 LNHDA, CDR2 SQIVND (reference sequence). The CDR3 contains 15 residues. Trimming stripped 4 bases from V and 3 bases from J, with 13 bases between. The full variable domain, in which reference TRBV19 and TRBJ1-5 provide the parts outside the CDR3, is DGGITQSPKYLFRKEGQNVTLSCEQNLNHDAMYWYRQDPGQGLRLIYYSQIVNDFQKGDIAEGYSVSREKKESFPLTVTSAQKNPTAFYLCASSTTGKYNQPQHFGDGTRLSIL.

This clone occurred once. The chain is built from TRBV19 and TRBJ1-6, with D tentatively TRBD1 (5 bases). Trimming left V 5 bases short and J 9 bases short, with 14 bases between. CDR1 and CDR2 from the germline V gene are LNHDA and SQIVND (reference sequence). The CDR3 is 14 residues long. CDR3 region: CASSAGTNSSPLHF. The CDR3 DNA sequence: TGTGCCAGTAGTGCGGGGACGAATAGTTCACCCCTCCACTTT.

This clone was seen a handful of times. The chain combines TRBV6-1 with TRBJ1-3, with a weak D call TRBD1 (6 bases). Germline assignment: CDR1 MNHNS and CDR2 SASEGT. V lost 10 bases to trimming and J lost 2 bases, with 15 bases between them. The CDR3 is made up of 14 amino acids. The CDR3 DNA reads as TGTGCCACCTTGTTAGGACAGACTGGAAACACCATATATTTT. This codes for CATLLGQTGNTIYF.

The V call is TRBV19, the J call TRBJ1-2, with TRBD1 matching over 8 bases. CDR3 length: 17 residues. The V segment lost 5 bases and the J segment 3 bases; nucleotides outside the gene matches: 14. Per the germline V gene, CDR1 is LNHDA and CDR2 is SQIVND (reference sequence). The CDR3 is CASSHRTGREAHYGYTF. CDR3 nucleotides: TGTGCCAGTAGTCACCGGACAGGGAGGGAGGCCCACTATGGCTACACCTTC.

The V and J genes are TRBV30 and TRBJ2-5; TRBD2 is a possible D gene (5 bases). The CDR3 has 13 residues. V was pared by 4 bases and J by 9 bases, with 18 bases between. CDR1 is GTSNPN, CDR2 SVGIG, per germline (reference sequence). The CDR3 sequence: CAWIRSAPGAQYF. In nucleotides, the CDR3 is TGTGCCTGGATTCGGTCCGCGCCCGGGGCCCAGTACTTC.

The DNA of the CDR3 is TGTGCCAGCAGCCCGGGACAGGGAAGCCAAGAGACCCAGTACTTC. This gives the protein CASSPGQGSQETQYF. The chain links TRBV7-9 to TRBJ2-5; the match to TRBD1 covers 9 bases. Germline CDR1 and CDR2: SEHNR and FQNEAQ (reference sequence). The CDR3 length is 15 residues. With 5 bases clipped from V and 1 base from J, the junction kept 5 bases outside the gene matches.

The CDR3 loop reads CASSLSGWIEAFF. The CDR3 DNA is TGTGCCAGCAGCTTATCGGGTTGGATTGAAGCTTTCTTT. This chain connects TRBV11-2 to TRBJ1-1; the D is unclear. Trimming pared 2 bases from V and 7 bases from J, leaving 11 bases between. Looked up from germline, CDR1 is SGHAT and CDR2 is FQNNGV. There are 13 residues in the CDR3. Looking up the rest from reference TRBV11-2 and TRBJ1-1 gives the full variable domain: EAGVAQSPRYKIIEKRQSVAFWCNPISGHATLYWYQQILGQGPKLLIQFQNNGVVDDSQLPKDRFSAERLKGVDSTLKIQPAKLEDSAVYLCASSLSGWIEAFFGQGTRLTVV.

The CDR3 DNA reads TGTGCCAGCAGAAGACAGGGGGAGGCCGGGGAGCTGTTTTTT. Translation: CASRRQGEAGELFF. The rearrangement uses TRBV6-1 and TRBJ2-2; TRBD1 matches 9 bases. This CDR3 spans 14 amino acids. J lost 6 bases, V lost 6 bases, and 5 bases had no gene match. Germline values: CDR1 MNHNS, CDR2 SASEGT.

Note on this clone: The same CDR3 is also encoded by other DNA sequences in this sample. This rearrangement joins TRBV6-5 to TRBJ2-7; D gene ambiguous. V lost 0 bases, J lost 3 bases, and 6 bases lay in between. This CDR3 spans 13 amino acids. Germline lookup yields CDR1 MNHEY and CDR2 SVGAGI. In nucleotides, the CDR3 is TGTGCCAGCAGTTACTCCCGAGGCTACGAGCAGTACTTC. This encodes CASSYSRGYEQYF.

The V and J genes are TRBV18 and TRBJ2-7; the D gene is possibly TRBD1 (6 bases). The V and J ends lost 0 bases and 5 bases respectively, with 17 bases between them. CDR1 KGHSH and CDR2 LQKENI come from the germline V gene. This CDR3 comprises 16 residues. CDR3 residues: CASSPPRQGLINEQYF. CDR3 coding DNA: TGTGCCAGCTCACCACCGAGGCAGGGGTTAATCAACGAGCAGTACTTC.

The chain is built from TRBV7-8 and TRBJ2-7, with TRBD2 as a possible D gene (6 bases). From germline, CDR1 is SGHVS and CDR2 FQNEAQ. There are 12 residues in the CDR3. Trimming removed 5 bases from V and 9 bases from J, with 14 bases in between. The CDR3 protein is CASSPEYGGQYF. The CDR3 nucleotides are TGTGCCAGCAGCCCAGAGTACGGGGGGCAGTACTTC.

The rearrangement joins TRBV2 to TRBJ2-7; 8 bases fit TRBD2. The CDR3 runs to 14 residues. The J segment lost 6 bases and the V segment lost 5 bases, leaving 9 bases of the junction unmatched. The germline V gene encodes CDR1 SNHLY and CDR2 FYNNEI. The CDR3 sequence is CASSTHGGGTEQYF. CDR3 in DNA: TGTGCCAGCAGTACTCACGGGGGGGGGACCGAGCAGTACTTC.

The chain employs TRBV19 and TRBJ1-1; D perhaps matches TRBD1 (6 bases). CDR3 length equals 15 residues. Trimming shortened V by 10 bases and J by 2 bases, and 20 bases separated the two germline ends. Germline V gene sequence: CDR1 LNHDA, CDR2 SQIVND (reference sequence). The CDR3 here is CATLTHRDANTEAFF. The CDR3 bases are TGTGCCACGCTTACCCACAGGGATGCCAACACTGAAGCTTTCTTT.

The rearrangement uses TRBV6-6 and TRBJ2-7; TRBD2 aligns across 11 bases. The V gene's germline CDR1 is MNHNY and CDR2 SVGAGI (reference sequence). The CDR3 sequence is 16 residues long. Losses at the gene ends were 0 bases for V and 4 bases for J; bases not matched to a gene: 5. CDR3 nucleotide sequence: TGTGCCAGCAGTTACTCGGAGTCTAGCGGGAGGTACGAGCAGTACTTC. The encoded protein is CASSYSESSGRYEQYF.

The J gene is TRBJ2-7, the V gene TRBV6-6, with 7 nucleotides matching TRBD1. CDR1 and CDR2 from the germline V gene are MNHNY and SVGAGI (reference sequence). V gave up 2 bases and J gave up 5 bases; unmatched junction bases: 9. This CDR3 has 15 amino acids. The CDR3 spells CASSYPTDRDDEQYF. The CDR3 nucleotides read TGTGCCAGCAGTTACCCTACCGACAGGGATGACGAGCAGTACTTC.

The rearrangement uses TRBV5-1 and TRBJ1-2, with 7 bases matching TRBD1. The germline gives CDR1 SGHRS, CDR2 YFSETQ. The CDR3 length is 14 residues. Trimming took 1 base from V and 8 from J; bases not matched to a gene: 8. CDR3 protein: CASSLFDRDGGYTF. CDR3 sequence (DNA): TGCGCCAGCAGCTTGTTCGACAGGGATGGAGGCTACACCTTC.

In DNA, the CDR3 is TGTGCCAGCAGTGGGCGCTCAGCTAATGAAAAACTGTTTTTT. This translates into CASSGRSANEKLFF. The V call is TRBV2, the J call TRBJ1-4; D gene uncertain. Germline V CDR1 and CDR2: SNHLY, FYNNEI. CDR3 length: 14 residues. The germline V and J ends were trimmed by 4 bases and 3 bases, with 9 bases remaining between them.

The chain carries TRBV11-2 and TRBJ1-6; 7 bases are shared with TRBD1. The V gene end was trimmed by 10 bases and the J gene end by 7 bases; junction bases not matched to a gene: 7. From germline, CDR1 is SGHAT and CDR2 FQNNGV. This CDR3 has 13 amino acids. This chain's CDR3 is CATTGQYNSPLHF. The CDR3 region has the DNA TGTGCCACCACGGGACAGTACAATTCACCCCTCCACTTT. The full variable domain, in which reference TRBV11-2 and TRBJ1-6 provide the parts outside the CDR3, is EAGVAQSPRYKIIEKRQSVAFWCNPISGHATLYWYQQILGQGPKLLIQFQNNGVVDDSQLPKDRFSAERLKGVDSTLKIQPAKLEDSAVYLCATTGQYNSPLHFGNGTRLTVT.

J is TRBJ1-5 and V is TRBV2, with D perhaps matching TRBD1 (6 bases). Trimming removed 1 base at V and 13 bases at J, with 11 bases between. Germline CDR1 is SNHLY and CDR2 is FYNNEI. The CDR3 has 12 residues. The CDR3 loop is CASSEDTGSQHF. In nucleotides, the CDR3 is TGTGCCAGCAGTGAAGACACAGGGTCACAGCATTTT.

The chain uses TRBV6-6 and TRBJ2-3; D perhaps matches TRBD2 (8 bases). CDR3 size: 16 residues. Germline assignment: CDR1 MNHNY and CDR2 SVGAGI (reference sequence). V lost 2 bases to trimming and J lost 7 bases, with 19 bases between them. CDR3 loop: CASSYPGLGGGNTQYF. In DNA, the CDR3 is TGTGCCAGCAGTTACCCGGGACTAGGGGGCGGGAATACGCAGTATTTT.